The 14 T cell receptor beta chains below come from one sample, sequenced in a study of blood T cell repertoires in COVID-19 (dated by TCRdb to 2020 to 2021). The library was built by means of the immunoSEQ multiplex PCR assay. TCRdb stores this immuneACCESS table with in-frame sequences only. Part of the clones is absent; in the studies checked, under half of the shortfall reflects unresolved V genes, and no reason is known for the rest. The sample table records about 400,000 clones; nearly 90% of these occur just once. Less than 2% of the sample comes from the top ten. The specimen sequenced was PBMCs or T cells enriched from blood (not recorded which). These receptors came from a woman aged 25 to 39 who had recovered from COVID-19.

The genes are TRBV5-4 and TRBJ2-1, with D perhaps matching TRBD2 (5 bases). This CDR3 comprises 15 residues. Germline assignment: CDR1 SGHNT and CDR2 YYREEE (reference sequence). V lost 2 bases and J lost 9, with 18 bases in between. The CDR3 region is CASSFTEVRIGEQFF. The CDR3 nucleotides read TGTGCCAGCAGCTTTACGGAGGTCAGGATAGGTGAGCAGTTCTTC.

The V and J genes are TRBV7-9 and TRBJ1-4, with 7 bases matching TRBD1. This CDR3 contains 15 residues. V gave up 5 bases and J gave up 5 bases; unmatched junction bases: 8. In germline, CDR1 is SEHNR, CDR2 FQNEAQ (reference sequence). CDR3 protein: CASSRPGTENEKLFF. CDR3 DNA: TGTGCCAGCAGCCGCCCCGGGACAGAAAATGAAAAACTGTTTTTT.

The chain joins TRBV6-5 to TRBJ1-2, with D uncertain. Germline CDR1 reads MNHEY; CDR2 reads SVGAGI. The germline V and J ends were trimmed by 7 bases and 0 bases, with 12 bases remaining between them. This CDR3 region has 14 residues. The CDR3, as DNA: TGTGCCAGCAAAAACGCGGCAGCTAACTATGGCTACACCTTC. Translation: CASKNAAANYGYTF.

The chain carries TRBV7-8 and TRBJ1-6; 8 bases align to TRBD1. Unmatched junction bases numbered 2, after V lost 1 base and J lost 6 bases. The CDR3 contains 15 residues. CDR1 SGHVS and CDR2 FQNEAQ come from the germline V gene. The CDR3 loop reads CASSLVGQANSPLHF. Written as DNA, the CDR3 is TGTGCCAGCAGCTTAGTGGGACAGGCTAATTCACCCCTCCACTTT.

The CDR3 region has the DNA TGTGCCAGCAGCTTAGGATGGGGACATGATGAGCAGTTCTTC. It codes for CASSLGWGHDEQFF. The chain joins TRBV11-2 to TRBJ2-1; possible D gene TRBD1, 6 bases. V dropped 1 base and J dropped 8 bases, with 12 bases sitting between them. Per the germline V gene, CDR1 is SGHAT and CDR2 is FQNNGV. This CDR3 comprises 14 residues.

This sequence joins TRBV18 and TRBJ2-7; possibly TRBD2 for D (5 bases). CDR3 length equals 16 residues. V was trimmed by 3 bases and J by 2 bases, leaving 17 bases between them. Looked up from germline, CDR1 is KGHSH and CDR2 is LQKENI. The DNA of the CDR3 is TGTGCCAGCTCACCCTTAAGTAAGGGAGCTACCTACGAGCAGTACTTC. This sequence encodes CASSPLSKGATYEQYF.

The chain is built from TRBV24-1 and TRBJ2-2; no firm D call. This CDR3 region has 12 residues. Germline values: CDR1 KGHDR, CDR2 SFDVKD. The ends were cut back, 3 bases at V and 7 bases at J, with 5 bases in the middle. CDR3: CATSDRVGELFF. The CDR3 coding sequence is TGTGCCACCAGTGATCGTGTCGGGGAGCTGTTTTTT.

The chain links TRBV5-1 to TRBJ2-7; D not resolved. Germline V lookup: CDR1 SGHRS, CDR2 YFSETQ. CDR3 size: 15 residues. V lost 2 bases and J lost 0, with 12 bases in between. The CDR3 reads CASSLSFAASYEQYF. Written as DNA, the CDR3 is TGCGCCAGCAGCTTATCCTTCGCGGCCTCCTACGAGCAGTACTTC.

The V and J genes are TRBV9 and TRBJ2-2; the D gene is possibly TRBD2 (5 bases). Trimming shortened V by 2 bases and J by 0 bases, and 11 bases separated the two germline ends. Germline V CDR1 and CDR2: SGDLS, YYNGEE. The CDR3 is made up of 16 amino acids. This chain's CDR3 is CASSVSGWPNTGELFF. CDR3 DNA sequence: TGTGCCAGCAGCGTTTCGGGATGGCCGAACACCGGGGAGCTGTTTTTT.

The V and J genes are TRBV7-6 and TRBJ1-1, with D possibly TRBD1 on 6 matching bases. The V and J ends lost 5 bases and 2 bases respectively, with 12 bases between them. This CDR3 is built from 14 residues. CDR1 SGHVS and CDR2 FNYEAQ come from the germline V gene. The CDR3 protein is CASSAQGFNTEAFF. CDR3 nucleotides: TGTGCCAGCAGCGCACAGGGCTTTAACACTGAAGCTTTCTTT.

V is TRBV11-3 and J is TRBJ2-3; TRBD2 matches 8 bases. Germline CDR1 is SGHNT and CDR2 is YENEEA. The CDR3 has 16 amino acids. After removal of 5 bases from V and 0 bases from J, the junction contained 7 bases not matched to a gene. CDR3 sequence reads: CASSRRERESTDTQYF. In DNA form, the CDR3 reads TGTGCCAGCAGCCGACGGGAGCGGGAGAGCACAGATACGCAGTATTTT.

V gene TRBV7-8 combines with J gene TRBJ2-3; tentative D call: TRBD1 (6 bases). Germline V gives CDR1 SGHVS, CDR2 FQNEAQ. Trimming removed 6 bases at V and 4 bases at J, with 17 bases between. This CDR3 region has 15 residues. The CDR3 nucleotides are TGTGCCAGCAGAGCTGTTGGGGGCCTAGCAGATACGCAGTATTTT. The encoded protein is CASRAVGGLADTQYF.

This chain uses TRBV27 with TRBJ2-2; D may be TRBD2 (5 bases). CDR3 size: 12 residues. Trimming shortened V by 6 bases and J by 7 bases, and 9 bases separated the two germline ends. Germline loops: CDR1 MNHEY, CDR2 SMNVEV (reference sequence). The CDR3 DNA reads as TGTGCCAGCAGATTGGAGGTCGGGGAGCTGTTTTTT. Its translation is CASRLEVGELFF.

This chain uses TRBV4-2 with TRBJ1-6, with D unresolved. The V end was cut by 2 bases, the J end by 7 bases, with 15 bases between. Germline-derived CDR1 and CDR2 are LGHNA and YNFKEQ. This CDR3 has 16 residues. For the CDR3, the DNA is TGTGCCAGCAGCCAAACCGGGAACACCGGGAATTCACCCCTCCACTTT. Amino acids: CASSQTGNTGNSPLHF.